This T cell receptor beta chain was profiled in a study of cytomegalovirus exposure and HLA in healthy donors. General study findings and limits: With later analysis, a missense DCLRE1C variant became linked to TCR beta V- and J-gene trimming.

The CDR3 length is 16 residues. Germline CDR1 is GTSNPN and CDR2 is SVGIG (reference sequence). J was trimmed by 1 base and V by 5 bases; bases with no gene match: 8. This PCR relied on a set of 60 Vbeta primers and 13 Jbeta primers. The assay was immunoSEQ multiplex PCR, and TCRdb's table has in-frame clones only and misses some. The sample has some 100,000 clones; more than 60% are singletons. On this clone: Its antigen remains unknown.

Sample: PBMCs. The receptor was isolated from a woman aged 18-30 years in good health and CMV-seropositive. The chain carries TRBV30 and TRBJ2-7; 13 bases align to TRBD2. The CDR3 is CAWAPRTSGGSYEQYF. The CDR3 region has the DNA TGTGCCTGGGCTCCGAGGACTAGCGGGGGATCCTACGAGCAGTACTTC.